The 23 T cell receptor beta chains presented below share a single source sample, sequenced in a study of T cell repertoires in cytomegalovirus infection. TCRdb re-derived calls from the reads in MiXCR, one entry per CDR3 protein. This sample has roughly 100,000 distinct CDR3 sequences, with around 45% found just once. Antigens for these TCRs are unknown. Specimen: CD8+ T cells from cultured PBMCs, collected from culture after CMV antigen stimulation. The source of these receptors is a human donor in good health (CMV status not recorded). Some clones in this sample may be carry-over from other donors' samples.

The chain links TRBV12-3 or TRBV12-4 to TRBJ1-2; D uncertain. The CDR3 contains 13 residues. Trimming removed 3 bases from V and 6 bases from J, with 11 bases in between. This CDR3 is CASSLAVANGYTF. The CDR3 bases are TGTGCCAGCAGTTTGGCGGTTGCCAATGGCTACACCTTC.

This clonotype was detected only a few times. J is TRBJ1-1 and V is TRBV19; unclear D gene. V lost 3 bases to trimming and J lost 0 bases, with 5 bases between them. This CDR3 is 13 amino acids long. Germline assignment: CDR1 LNHDA and CDR2 SQIVND (reference sequence). The CDR3 nucleotides are TGTGCCAGTAGTATGGTAGTGAACACTGAAGCTTTCTTT. Its protein is CASSMVVNTEAFF.

This clonotype has a handful of counts. V is TRBV4-1 and J is TRBJ2-5; 9 nucleotides agree with TRBD2. Germline trimming cut 2 bases from V and 0 bases from J; bases unmatched to any gene: 4. This CDR3 is 16 amino acids long. Germline V gene lookup returns CDR1 MGHRA and CDR2 YSYEKL. The CDR3 spells CASSQRLAVNQETQYF. The CDR3, as DNA: TGCGCCAGCAGCCAACGACTAGCGGTGAACCAAGAGACCCAGTACTTC.

The chain carries TRBV7-6 and TRBJ2-1; 10 bases line up with TRBD2. This CDR3 has 20 residues. With 5 bases clipped from V and 7 bases from J, the junction kept 23 bases outside the gene matches. CDR1 and CDR2 (germline): SGHVS, FNYEAQ. The CDR3 spells CASSPRGGASGGRSVNEQFF. CDR3 nucleotides: TGTGCCAGCAGCCCACGCGGGGGGGCTAGCGGGGGCCGGTCGGTAAATGAGCAGTTCTTC.

The rearrangement joins TRBV6-6 to TRBJ1-1; no definite D call. Germline values: CDR1 MNHNY, CDR2 SVGAGI (reference sequence). V was clipped by 2 bases and J by 8 bases, with 6 bases between them. This CDR3 contains 11 residues. CDR3 sequence: CASSYAMEAFF. The CDR3 DNA is TGTGCCAGCAGTTACGCCATGGAAGCTTTCTTT.

This clonotype has a count of ten or more. V gene TRBV7-2 combines with J gene TRBJ2-1; 8 nucleotides line up with TRBD2. This CDR3 contains 16 residues. V was pared by 4 bases and J by 5 bases, with 10 bases of the junction left unmatched. Germline lookup yields CDR1 SGHTA and CDR2 FQGNSA. In DNA form, the CDR3 reads TGTGCCAGCAGCTCGGGGGGGATCCGATGGGACAATGAGCAGTTCTTC. It encodes CASSSGGIRWDNEQFF.

In this sample, this clonotype turned up many times. The gene calls are TRBV29-1 and TRBJ2-7; 8 positions agree with TRBD1. The CDR3 has 13 residues. CDR1 and CDR2 from the germline V gene are SQVTM and ANQGSEA. V lost 7 bases and J lost 2; bases outside the gene matches: 7. The chain's CDR3 is CSAEDREAYEQYF. DNA for the CDR3: TGCAGCGCCGAGGACAGGGAGGCCTACGAGCAGTACTTC.

This clonotype was counted at least ten times. The rearrangement links TRBV27 to TRBJ1-5; 7 bases map to TRBD1. V shed 5 bases and J 3 bases; nucleotides not matched to a gene: 7. The CDR3 is 15 amino acids. CDR1 is MNHEY and CDR2 is SMNVEV in the germline V gene (reference sequence). This CDR3 reads CASSMGTAINQPQHF. As DNA, the CDR3 is TGTGCCAGCAGTATGGGGACAGCTATCAATCAGCCCCAGCATTTT.

The chain has TRBV7-3 and TRBJ1-1, with 7 bases aligning to TRBD1. The V gene end was trimmed by 5 bases and the J gene end by 5 bases; junction bases not matched to a gene: 5. This CDR3 has 13 residues. Germline V CDR1 and CDR2: SGHTA, FQGTGA. This CDR3 is CASSAGGGTEAFF. In DNA form, the CDR3 reads TGTGCCAGCAGCGCAGGGGGTGGGACTGAAGCTTTCTTT. Combining the CDR3 with reference TRBV7-3 and TRBJ1-1 gives the whole variable domain GAGVSQTPSNKVTEKGKYVELRCDPISGHTALYWYRQSLGQGPEFLIYFQGTGAADDSGLPNDRFFAVRPEGSVSTLKIQRTERGDSAVYLCASSAGGGTEAFFGQGTRLTVV.

This clonotype was observed a few times. The chain is built from TRBV7-8 and TRBJ1-3, with D perhaps TRBD1 (5 bases). CDR1 and CDR2 (germline): SGHVS, FQNEAQ. The CDR3 has 15 residues. Between the trimmed V and J ends, which lost 1 base and 3 bases, there was a span of 10 bases. The CDR3 sequence is CASSLDGTRGNTIYF. DNA of the CDR3: TGTGCCAGCAGCTTAGACGGGACGCGTGGAAACACCATATATTTT.

This sequence joins TRBV7-8 and TRBJ2-3, with D unresolved. The germline gives CDR1 SGHVS, CDR2 FQNEAQ. V was cut by 5 bases and J by 1 base, with 10 bases left in between. The CDR3 loop spans 14 amino acids. The DNA for the CDR3 is TGTGCCAGCAGCCTGCCTGGGGGCACAGATACGCAGTATTTT. It yields the protein CASSLPGGTDTQYF.

V usage is TRBV30 and J usage is TRBJ1-5, with a weak D call TRBD1 (5 bases). CDR3 size: 14 residues. V was cut by 0 bases and J by 5 bases, with 11 bases left in between. Looked up from germline, CDR1 is GTSNPN and CDR2 is SVGIG (reference sequence). The CDR3, as DNA: TGTGCCTGGAGTGTAGGGCAGGGCTATCAGCCCCAGCATTTT. Translating it yields CAWSVGQGYQPQHF.

CDR3 loop: CASSLYVTGDYEQYF. The CDR3 bases are TGTGCCAGCAGCTTATATGTGACAGGGGACTACGAGCAGTACTTC. This rearrangement joins TRBV13 to TRBJ2-7; 8 bases map to TRBD1. The CDR3 loop spans 15 amino acids. Germline trimming cut 2 bases from V and 3 bases from J; bases unmatched to any gene: 6. Germline values: CDR1 PRHDT, CDR2 FYEKMQ (reference sequence).

The chain is built from TRBV9 and TRBJ2-5; TRBD1 matches 9 bases. Germline CDR1 SGDLS, CDR2 YYNGEE. V dropped 2 bases and J dropped 5; count of bases not matched to a gene: 4. The CDR3 extends over 14 amino acids. For the CDR3, the DNA is TGTGCCAGCAGCGTCGGGACAGGGATGGAGACCCAGTACTTC. This encodes CASSVGTGMETQYF.

This chain uses TRBV7-9 with TRBJ2-3; maybe TRBD1 (5 bases). The CDR3 runs 14 residues. CDR1 and CDR2 (germline): SEHNR, FQNEAQ (reference sequence). Trimming took 6 bases from V and 0 from J, leaving 10 bases between them. CDR3 bases: TGTGCCAGCAGTGATACAGGAAGCACAGATACGCAGTATTTT. Protein sequence: CASSDTGSTDTQYF.

The genes are TRBV5-6 and TRBJ1-2, with D perhaps matching TRBD1 (5 bases). CDR1 is SGHDT and CDR2 is YYEEEE in the germline V gene. Trimming took 0 bases from V and 4 from J, leaving 7 bases between them. This CDR3 spans 13 amino acids. The DNA of the CDR3 is TGTGCCAGCAGCTTGGGACAGATCTATGGCTACACCTTC. Protein sequence: CASSLGQIYGYTF.

The chain couples TRBV7-9 to TRBJ2-1; no clear D. The germline V gene encodes CDR1 SEHNR and CDR2 FQNEAQ (reference sequence). The ends were cut back, 0 bases at V and 3 bases at J, with 9 bases in the middle. The CDR3 covers 15 residues. The CDR3 DNA sequence: TGTGCCAGCAGCTTAGCGATAGCTGGCTACAATGAGCAGTTCTTC. Its protein product is CASSLAIAGYNEQFF.

The chain uses TRBV12-3 or TRBV12-4 and TRBJ1-5; maybe TRBD1 (6 bases). Trimming shortened V by 3 bases and J by 6 bases, and 12 bases separated the two germline ends. This CDR3 is 14 amino acids long. CDR3 coding DNA: TGTGCCAGCAGTTTCGGACGGGGGGCTCAGCCCCAGCATTTT. Translating gives CASSFGRGAQPQHF.

The chain is built from TRBV14 and TRBJ2-3; no clear D. V shed 5 bases and J shed 0 bases, with 12 bases lying between them. This CDR3 contains 15 residues. Germline V gene lookup returns CDR1 SGHDN and CDR2 FVKESK. The CDR3 reads CASSTAKLSTDTQYF. The CDR3 DNA reads as TGTGCCAGCAGCACGGCAAAGCTGAGCACAGATACGCAGTATTTT.

This clonotype appeared a few times. The chain employs TRBV24-1 and TRBJ2-1; no firm D call. Trimming stripped 0 bases from V and 6 bases from J, with 5 bases between. The CDR3 loop spans 13 amino acids. The V gene's germline CDR1 is KGHDR and CDR2 SFDVKD. CDR3 nucleotide sequence: TGTGCCACCAGTGATTTGCTGTCCAATGAGCAGTTCTTC. This sequence encodes CATSDLLSNEQFF.

In this sample, this clonotype turned up many times. This sequence joins TRBV5-6 and TRBJ2-2, with 9 bases fitting TRBD1. Unmatched junction bases numbered 12, after V lost 4 bases and J lost 5 bases. CDR1 and CDR2 from the germline V gene are SGHDT and YYEEEE. The length of the CDR3 is 17 residues. The CDR3: CASSLFWDRDGTGELFF. The CDR3 DNA sequence: TGTGCCAGCAGCCTCTTTTGGGACAGGGACGGGACCGGGGAGCTGTTTTTT.

This chain uses TRBV7-6 with TRBJ2-7; maybe TRBD2 (5 bases). This CDR3 has 15 residues. V was shortened by 5 bases and J by 2 bases, with 16 bases between the two germline ends. Looked up from germline, CDR1 is SGHVS and CDR2 is FNYEAQ. CDR3 in DNA: TGTGCCAGCAGCCCAGCTCGAGGGAATCCCTACGAGCAGTACTTC. Residues: CASSPARGNPYEQYF.

The chain carries TRBV12-5 and TRBJ2-1; TRBD2 might be the D (5 bases). The CDR3 is 14 residues long. Trimming cost V 3 bases and J 5 bases, with 11 bases left between them. CDR1 and CDR2 (germline): LGHNT, FRNRAP. CDR3 nucleotides: TGTGCTAGTGGTTTCTCCGGACTTAACAATGAGCAGTTCTTC. As protein: CASGFSGLNNEQFF.